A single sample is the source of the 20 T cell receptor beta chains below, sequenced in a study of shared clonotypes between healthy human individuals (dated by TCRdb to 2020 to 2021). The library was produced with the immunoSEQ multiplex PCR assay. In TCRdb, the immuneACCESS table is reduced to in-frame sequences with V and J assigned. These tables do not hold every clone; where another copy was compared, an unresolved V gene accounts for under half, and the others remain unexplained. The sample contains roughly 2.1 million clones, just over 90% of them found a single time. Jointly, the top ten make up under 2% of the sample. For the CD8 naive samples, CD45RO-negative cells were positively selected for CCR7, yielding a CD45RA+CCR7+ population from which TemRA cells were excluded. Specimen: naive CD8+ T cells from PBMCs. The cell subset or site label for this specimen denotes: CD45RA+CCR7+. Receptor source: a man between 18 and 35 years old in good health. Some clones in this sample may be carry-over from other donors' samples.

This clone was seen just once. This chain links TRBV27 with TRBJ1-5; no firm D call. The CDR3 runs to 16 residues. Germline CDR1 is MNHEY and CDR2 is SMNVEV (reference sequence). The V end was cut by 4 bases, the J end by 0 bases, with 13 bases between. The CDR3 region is CASSSAQTDSNQPQHF. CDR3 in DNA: TGTGCCAGCAGTTCGGCCCAGACGGATAGCAATCAGCCCCAGCATTTT.

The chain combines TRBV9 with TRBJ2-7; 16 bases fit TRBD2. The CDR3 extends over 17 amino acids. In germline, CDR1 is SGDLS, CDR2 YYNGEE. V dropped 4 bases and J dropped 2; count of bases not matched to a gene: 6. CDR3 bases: TGTGCCAGCAGCTCCGGGACTAGCGGGAGGGGGCCCTACGAGCAGTACTTC. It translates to CASSSGTSGRGPYEQYF.

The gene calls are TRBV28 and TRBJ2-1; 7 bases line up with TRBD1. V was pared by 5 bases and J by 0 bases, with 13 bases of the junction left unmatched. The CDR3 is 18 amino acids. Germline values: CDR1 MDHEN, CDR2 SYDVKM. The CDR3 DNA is TGTGCCAGCAGTCCCCAAGGGGGCGATTCTAGCTCCTACAATGAGCAGTTCTTC. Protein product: CASSPQGGDSSSYNEQFF.

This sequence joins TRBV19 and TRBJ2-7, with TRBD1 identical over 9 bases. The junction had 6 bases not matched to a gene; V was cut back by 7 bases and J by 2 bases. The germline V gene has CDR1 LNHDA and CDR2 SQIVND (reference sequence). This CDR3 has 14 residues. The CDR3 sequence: CASKPQGATYEQYF. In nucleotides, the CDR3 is TGTGCCAGTAAGCCACAGGGGGCCACCTACGAGCAGTACTTC.

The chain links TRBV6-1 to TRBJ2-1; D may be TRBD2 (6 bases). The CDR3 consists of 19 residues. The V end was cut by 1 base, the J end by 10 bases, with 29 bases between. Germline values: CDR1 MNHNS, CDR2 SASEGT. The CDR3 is CASSEDHLYPPSVISEQFF. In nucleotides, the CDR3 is TGTGCCAGCAGTGAAGATCATCTTTATCCGCCTAGCGTCATCAGCGAGCAGTTCTTC.

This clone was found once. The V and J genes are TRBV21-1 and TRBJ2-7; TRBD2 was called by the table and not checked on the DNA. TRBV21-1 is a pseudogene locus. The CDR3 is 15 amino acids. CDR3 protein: CASSKGTGNSYEQYF. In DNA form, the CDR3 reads TGTGCCAGCAGCAAAGGCACGGGGAATTCCTACGAGCAGTACTTC.

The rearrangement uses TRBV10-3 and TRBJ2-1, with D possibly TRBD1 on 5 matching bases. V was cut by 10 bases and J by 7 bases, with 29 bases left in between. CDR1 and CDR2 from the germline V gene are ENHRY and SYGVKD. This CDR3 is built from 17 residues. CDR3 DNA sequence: TGTGCCACCAAGGCCCCCCATGACAGATCGAACGGGAATGAGCAGTTCTTC. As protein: CATKAPHDRSNGNEQFF.

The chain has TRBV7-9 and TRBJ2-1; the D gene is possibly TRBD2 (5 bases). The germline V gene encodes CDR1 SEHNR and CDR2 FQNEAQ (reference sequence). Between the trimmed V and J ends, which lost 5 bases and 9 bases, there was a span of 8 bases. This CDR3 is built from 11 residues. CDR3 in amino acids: CASSPEGEQFF. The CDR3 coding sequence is TGTGCCAGCAGCCCCGAGGGTGAGCAGTTCTTC.

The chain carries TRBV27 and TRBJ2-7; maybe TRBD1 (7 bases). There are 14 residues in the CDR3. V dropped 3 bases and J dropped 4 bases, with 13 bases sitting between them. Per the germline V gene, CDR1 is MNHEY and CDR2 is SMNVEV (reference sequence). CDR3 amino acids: CASSFRAGGYEQYF. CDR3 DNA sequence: TGTGCCAGCAGTTTTCGGGCAGGGGGGTACGAGCAGTACTTC.

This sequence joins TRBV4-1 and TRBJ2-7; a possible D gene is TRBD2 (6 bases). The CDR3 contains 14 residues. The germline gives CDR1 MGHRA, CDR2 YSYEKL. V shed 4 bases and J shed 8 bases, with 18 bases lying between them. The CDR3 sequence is CASSPLEGFRKQYF. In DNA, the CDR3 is TGCGCCAGCAGCCCCCTGGAGGGATTCCGGAAGCAGTACTTC.

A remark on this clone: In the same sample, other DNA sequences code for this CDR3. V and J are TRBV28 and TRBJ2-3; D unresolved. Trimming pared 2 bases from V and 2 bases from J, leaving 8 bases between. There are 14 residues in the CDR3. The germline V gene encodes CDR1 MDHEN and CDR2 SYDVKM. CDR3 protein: CASSLTGDTDTQYF. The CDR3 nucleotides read TGTGCCAGCAGTTTAACTGGGGACACAGATACGCAGTATTTT. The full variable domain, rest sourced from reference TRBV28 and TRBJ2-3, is DVKVTQSSRYLVKRTGEKVFLECVQDMDHENMFWYRQDPGLGLRLIYFSYDVKMKEKGDIPEGYSVSREKKERFSLILESASTNQTSMYLCASSLTGDTDTQYFGPGTRLTVL.

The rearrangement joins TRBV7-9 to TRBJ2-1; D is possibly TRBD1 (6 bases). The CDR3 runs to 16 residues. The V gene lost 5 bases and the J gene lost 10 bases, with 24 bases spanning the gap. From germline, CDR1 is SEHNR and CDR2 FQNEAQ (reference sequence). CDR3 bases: TGTGCCAGCAGCCCCTCGACAGGTATGGATTGGCGGGAGCAGTTCTTC. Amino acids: CASSPSTGMDWREQFF.

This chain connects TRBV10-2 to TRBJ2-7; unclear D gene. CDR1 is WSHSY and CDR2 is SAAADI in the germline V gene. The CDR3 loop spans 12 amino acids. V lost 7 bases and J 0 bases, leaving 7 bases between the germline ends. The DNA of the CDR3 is TGCGCCAGCACGCCGCGCTCCTACGAGCAGTACTTC. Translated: CASTPRSYEQYF.

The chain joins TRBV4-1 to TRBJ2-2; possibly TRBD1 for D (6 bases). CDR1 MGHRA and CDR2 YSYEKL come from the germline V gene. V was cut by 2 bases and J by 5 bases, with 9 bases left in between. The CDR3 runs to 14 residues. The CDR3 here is CASSQRTATGELFF. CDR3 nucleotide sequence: TGCGCCAGCAGCCAACGGACAGCAACCGGGGAGCTGTTTTTT.

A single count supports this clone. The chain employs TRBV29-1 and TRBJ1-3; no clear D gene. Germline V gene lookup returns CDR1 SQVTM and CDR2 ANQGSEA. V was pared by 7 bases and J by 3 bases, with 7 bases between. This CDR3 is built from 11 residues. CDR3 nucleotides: TGCAGCGCCCAAGTTGGAAACACCATATATTTT. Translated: CSAQVGNTIYF.

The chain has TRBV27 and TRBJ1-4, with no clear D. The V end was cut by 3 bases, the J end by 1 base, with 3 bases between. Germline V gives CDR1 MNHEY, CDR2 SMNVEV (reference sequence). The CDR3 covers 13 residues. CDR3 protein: CASSFGTNEKLFF. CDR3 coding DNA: TGTGCCAGCAGTTTCGGAACTAATGAAAAACTGTTTTTT. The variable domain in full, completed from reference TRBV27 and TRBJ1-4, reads EAQVTQNPRYLITVTGKKLTVTCSQNMNHEYMSWYRQDPGLGLRQIYYSMNVEVTDKGDVPEGYKVSRKEKRNFPLILESPSPNQTSLYFCASSFGTNEKLFFGSGTQLSVL.

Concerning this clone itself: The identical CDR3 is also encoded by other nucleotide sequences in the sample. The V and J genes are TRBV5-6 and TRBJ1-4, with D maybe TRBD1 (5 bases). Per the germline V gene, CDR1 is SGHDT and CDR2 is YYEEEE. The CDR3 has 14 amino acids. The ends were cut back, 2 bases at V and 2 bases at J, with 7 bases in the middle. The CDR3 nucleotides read TGTGCCAGCAGCTTTGGGACCACTAATGAAAAACTGTTTTTT. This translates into CASSFGTTNEKLFF.

The CDR3 DNA follows: TGTGCCAGCAGCTTGGCGGTGGTAAGCGTGAACACTGAAGCTTTCTTT. Translating it yields CASSLAVVSVNTEAFF. The chain uses TRBV5-4 and TRBJ1-1; D not certain. CDR1 is SGHNT, CDR2 YYREEE, per germline (reference sequence). CDR3 length equals 16 residues. Trimming took off 0 bases at V and 0 bases at J, with 12 bases between the two ends. Using reference TRBV5-4 and TRBJ1-1 for the parts outside the CDR3, the full variable domain is ETGVTQSPTHLIKTRGQQVTLRCSSQSGHNTVSWYQQALGQGPQFIFQYYREEENGRGNFPPRFSGLQFPNYSSELNVNALELDDSALYLCASSLAVVSVNTEAFFGQGTRLTVV.

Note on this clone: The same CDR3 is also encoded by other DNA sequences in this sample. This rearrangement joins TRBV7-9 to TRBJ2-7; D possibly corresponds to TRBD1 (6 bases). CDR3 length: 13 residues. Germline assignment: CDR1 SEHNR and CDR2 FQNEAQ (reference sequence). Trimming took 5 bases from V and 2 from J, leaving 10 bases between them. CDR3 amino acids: CASSTGQTYEQYF. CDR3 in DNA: TGTGCCAGCAGCACCGGACAGACCTACGAGCAGTACTTC.

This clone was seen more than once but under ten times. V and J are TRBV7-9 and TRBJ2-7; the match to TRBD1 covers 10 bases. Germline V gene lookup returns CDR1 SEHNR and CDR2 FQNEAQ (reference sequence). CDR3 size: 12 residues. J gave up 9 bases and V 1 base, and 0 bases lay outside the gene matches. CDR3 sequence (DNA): TGTGCCAGCAGCTTAGGGACAGGGGGGCAGTACTTC. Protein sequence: CASSLGTGGQYF.